This TCR beta chain was documented in a study of blood T cell repertoires in COVID-19. On the study more broadly: COVID-19 samples collected from the United States, Italy and Spain covered acute and convalescent phases.

TCRdb's table, derived via immunoSEQ multiplex PCR, lists solely in-frame clones and lacks some. The top ten hold 3% to 5% of the sample, which has roughly 320,000 clones, over 90% seen once. Those who participated ranged in age from roughly 18 to 95 years and resided in about 24 US areas. The V end lost 3 bases, the J end lost 10 bases, and 13 bases lay between the germline ends. The CDR3 extends over 13 amino acids. Germline V CDR1 and CDR2: SGHVS, FNYEAQ. The V and J genes are TRBV7-6 and TRBJ2-1, with a possible D match to TRBD2 (6 bases). This receptor was taken from a woman under 40 who had been exposed to COVID-19. What was sequenced was PBMCs or T cells enriched from blood (not recorded which). CDR3 in amino acids: CASSFGGYREQFF. The CDR3, as DNA: TGTGCCAGCAGCTTTGGGGGGTACAGGGAGCAGTTCTTC.